Described below is a single T cell receptor beta chain sequence and its context. Its antigen is as yet unknown. This sample is part of a study of graft-versus-host responses after intestinal transplantation. Libraries were prepared by immunoSEQ multiplex PCR; TCRdb keeps only in-frame clonotypes and omits some of them. In the table there are about 100,000 clones, approximately 84% of which are singletons. The CDR3 has 13 amino acids. Germline V CDR1 and CDR2: MDHEN, SYDVKM. The junction had 8 bases not matched to a gene; V was cut back by 9 bases and J by 7 bases. Study results and caveats: Early post-transplant falls in HvG clones accompanied the peak levels of circulating GvH clones.

The TCR sequence derives from a human donor who was the organ donor for an intestinal transplant. The genes are TRBV28 and TRBJ2-1; 8 bases fit TRBD1. The sequenced sample was unstimulated CD4+ T cells sorted from spleen or lymph node cells, obtained before transplant. CDR3 in DNA: TGTGCCAGTTACGACAGGGGAAGGAATGAGCAGTTCTTC. It translates to CASYDRGRNEQFF.